The entry below describes one T cell receptor beta chain. Its target antigen remains unknown. The sample holds no much larger clone one base away, and base qualities are not on file. The entry originates in a study of long-term antiretroviral therapy in people with HIV (dated by TCRdb to about 2022). Background for the entire study: The earliest samples were collected approximately a decade before the 2015 WHO recommendation for immediate ART, a period when ART was typically delayed until CD4 counts fell. No cross-contamination during QIAcube processing was seen in test extractions of a monoclonal T-cell line run alongside a few dozen polyclonal samples. About 35% of the 30 participants with HIV were female. A retrospective serial study tested whether ART initiation and durable HIV suppression were associated with changes in peripheral blood TRB repertoire composition and diversity. The cohort contributed fewer than 200 cryopreserved PBMC samples from 30 adults with confirmed HIV infection, collected serially over a mean of around six years (range 1-12).

The germline V gene specifies SGHVS as CDR1 and FQNEAQ as CDR2. V trim: 10 bases; J trim: 5 bases; unmatched bases: 12. Including the terminal cysteine and phenylalanine, the CDR3 comprises 14 residues. Of the read, only the CDR3 DNA is kept; its 42 bases are in frame from base 1. To be included, a participant needed at least one PBMC sample from before ART initiation plus at least two post-ART samples. Treatment was received in the United States of America by all participants with HIV. Before DNA extraction, cryopreserved samples of roughly 0.9-11 million PBMC were thawed and then washed. At the time of the earliest PBMC sample, participants with HIV were aged between about 20 and 60 years. Per participant, PBMC samples came from 1-4 timepoints prior to ART initiation and 2-8 timepoints following ART initiation, for a median of 7 samples. For every participant, serial HIV viral load, CD4+ T-cell count, ART history and demographic data were obtained. Genomic DNA was extracted from unsorted PBMC with a Qiagen kit on a QIAcube, processed in batches of 12 samples.

Broad study findings and their caveats: Samples dated from 2004 to 2017, and the ART regimens used may be less effective than current ones. Because PBMC availability was limited, only the TCR beta chain was sequenced, with no alpha chain pairing. Inferences about post-ART repertoire changes are limited because no data were available on ART adherence, viral resistance or therapy changes. Compared with controls, HIV repertoires had narrower CDR3 length ranges, and the network structure pointed to an antigen-experienced repertoire that shifted only slightly toward naive after ART. Expanded TRB clones identified before ART initiation dominated the repertoire at all time points, although this dominance fluctuated and declined in many PLHIV after ART. Because pre-ART samples had limited cell numbers, profiling was done on unsorted PBMC rather than on sorted CD4+ and CD8+ T cells. Starting ART was linked to a significant rise in TRB diversity, yet even after long-term ART the diversity remained significantly lower than in transplant donor controls.

The immunoSEQ hsTCRB v3.0 assay was used at survey level resolution for TRB variable region sequencing. The targeted TRB sequencing depth was about 40,000-55,000 T-cell genomes per sample. Pooled TRB libraries were sequenced on an Illumina MiSeq with a v3 150-cycle kit. Per the authors' processing: Analysis of repertoires was carried out in R inside a reproducible Nextflow workflow spanning QC, data transformation and analysis. LymphoSeq2, an R package for exploring AIRR-Seq data, was used to implement custom analyses. After excluding a handful of samples that yielded fewer than 5000 total TRB sequences, 188 HIV repertoires remained for analysis. Among the roughly 190 retained HIV repertoires, 55 to 60 were collected before ART initiation and under 150 after ART initiation. Each repertoire was downsampled to 5000 TRB nucleotide sequences, and summary statistics were averaged across 100 downsampling iterations. The analysis kept only TRB sequences whose CDR3 regions were at least seven amino acids long. Diversity was measured with a Shannon entropy-derived clonality score and the Gini coefficient. In repertoire networks, the top 5000 CDR3 amino acid sequences were linked whenever an edit distance of one separated two sequences. Antigen specificity groups and MHC restriction were predicted for TRB CDR3 amino acid sequences with GLIPH2. CDR3 amino acid sequences were matched against VDJdb and McPAS-TCR to flag known CMV, EBV, HIV or tissue antigen associations. Pre-ART, post-ART and control groups were compared with Wilcoxon signed-rank tests and Holm-Bonferroni correction. Not all clones reach the TCRdb copy of this immuneACCESS table, which keeps in-frame sequences only. Checked studies attribute under half of the gap to unresolved V genes and leave the rest unexplained. V, J and clone size are those of that table, while D and trimming were read from the DNA. The sample has roughly 13,000 clones on record, 60% to 80% of them singletons. The biggest ten clones account for around 15% of the sample.

The TCR originated in a young woman with HIV. The chain employs TRBV7-8 and TRBJ2-5, with 8 middle bases fitting TRBD2. This specimen consisted of unsorted PBMCs, obtained 1.3 years after starting antiretroviral therapy. At the DNA level, the sequence is TGTGCCACGGGAACTAGCGGTCTACCGGAGACCCAGTACTTC. This gives the protein CATGTSGLPETQYF.